A selection of T cell receptor beta chains follows, all from one sample in a study of blood T cell repertoires in COVID-19. Produced via immunoSEQ multiplex PCR; TCRdb's table is partial and in-frame only. Of hundreds of thousands of clones in the sample, 86% were seen once. The sample taken for sequencing was peripheral blood. The receptors were gathered from a woman younger than 45 with active or convalescent COVID-19. CDR3s include the opening cysteine and the closing phenylalanine or tryptophan. D genes are given only for firm matches. Some rows mark clone size as missing; the rest say once, few, many or name a class of expanded clone.

D gene	V gene	clone size	J gene	CDR3 DNA	CDR3 protein
TRBD1	TRBV10-2	.	TRBJ1-1	TGCGCCACGGGGACAGGCGGGCTGACTGAAGCTTTCTTT	CATGTGGLTEAFF
.	TRBV27	.	TRBJ2-1	TGTGCCAGCAGTTTCGGCAGGCCCCACTACAATGAGCAGTTCTTC	CASSFGRPHYNEQFF
.	TRBV29-1	.	TRBJ2-1	TGCAGCGTTGACCGGGCGGGGGCAAATGAGCAGTTCTTC	CSVDRAGANEQFF
TRBD2	TRBV5-8	.	TRBJ2-3	TGTGCCAGCAGCGACGAGCGGGAGCCATATACGCAGTATTTT	CASSDEREPYTQYF
TRBD1	TRBV5-8	once	TRBJ1-1	TGTGCCAGCAGCCAAGCTACAATGATCGGGACAGCGAACACTGAAGCTTTCTTT	CASSQATMIGTANTEAFF
TRBD1	TRBV6-4	.	TRBJ1-5	TGTGCCAGCAGTGACTCGGGACAGGGGACACAGCCCCAGCATTTT	CASSDSGQGTQPQHF
.	TRBV6-1	.	TRBJ1-4	TGTGCCAGCAGTGAAGCGACAGGCTCTAATGAAAAACTGTTTTTT	CASSEATGSNEKLFF
.	TRBV19	.	TRBJ1-5	TGTGCCAGTAGTACGACAGGTTATAGCAATCAGCCCCAGCATTTT	CASSTTGYSNQPQHF
TRBD1	TRBV7-9	once	TRBJ1-4	TGTGCCAGCAGCGTGACAGGGGTGTCAAGAGAAAAACTGTTTTTT	CASSVTGVSREKLFF
TRBD1	TRBV18	.	TRBJ1-2	TGTGCCAGCTCACAACAAAATAAGCCCGGGACAGGGGACGGCTACACCTTC	CASSQQNKPGTGDGYTF
TRBD1	TRBV10-1	.	TRBJ2-1	TGCGCCAGGGCAGGGGGTATCTCCTACAATGAGCAGTTCTTC	CARAGGISYNEQFF
.	TRBV25-1	.	TRBJ2-5	TGTGCCAGCAGTTTACAGGAACAAGAGACCCAGTACTTC	CASSLQEQETQYF
.	TRBV5-5	.	TRBJ1-5	TGTGCCAGCAGTTCGGACAGAGTCAATCAGCCCCAGCATTTT	CASSSDRVNQPQHF
.	TRBV7-8	.	TRBJ2-5	TGTGCCAGCAGCTCCTCTCTAGCCGGAGAGACCCAGTACTTC	CASSSSLAGETQYF
TRBD2	TRBV9	.	TRBJ2-1	TGTGCCAGCAGCCGAGATGGGCTAGCGGGGGGCTCCTACAATGAGCAGTTCTTC	CASSRDGLAGGSYNEQFF
.	TRBV13	.	TRBJ2-5	TGTGCCAGTCGGCTGGCGGGAGAGACCCAGTACTTC	CASRLAGETQYF
.	TRBV6-6	.	TRBJ1-6	TGTGCCAGCAGTCCCCGGACAGCAGATAATTCACCCCTCCACTTT	CASSPRTADNSPLHF
TRBD1	TRBV5-4	.	TRBJ2-2	TGTGCCAGCAGCTTTGACAGGGACGCGAACACCGGGGAGCTGTTTTTT	CASSFDRDANTGELFF
TRBD1	TRBV7-9	.	TRBJ1-2	TGTGCCAGCAGATTGACAGGGGGTTTAGACTATGGCTACACCTTC	CASRLTGGLDYGYTF
TRBD1	TRBV10-2	.	TRBJ2-7	TGCGCCAGCTGGTCCGGTCGGACAGGCTCCTACGAGCAGTACTTC	CASWSGRTGSYEQYF
.	TRBV5-4	.	TRBJ2-2	TGTGCCAGCAGCCACGGGGTTAGTCCGAACACCGGGGAGCTGTTTTTT	CASSHGVSPNTGELFF
.	TRBV10-3	once	TRBJ2-7	TGTGCCATCAGTGAATTTGGTGACAGCGCCTACGAGCAGTACTTC	CAISEFGDSAYEQYF
.	TRBV7-9	.	TRBJ1-1	TGTGCCAGCAGCTTTACAGGGCTAGGAAACACTGAAGCTTTCTTT	CASSFTGLGNTEAFF
TRBD2	TRBV3-1/TRBV3-2	.	TRBJ2-1	TGTGCCAGCAGCCCTACTAGCGGCCGAATCGACAATGAGCAGTTCTTC	CASSPTSGRIDNEQFF
TRBD1	TRBV12-5	.	TRBJ1-2	TGTGCTAGTGGTTTGACACCGGGACAGGGCTATGGCTACACCTTC	CASGLTPGQGYGYTF
.	TRBV3-1/TRBV3-2	.	TRBJ2-7	TGTGCCAGCAGCCAAGGTTCGGGATCCTACGAGCAGTACTTC	CASSQGSGSYEQYF
TRBD1	TRBV19	.	TRBJ2-7	TGTGCCAGTAGCCGACAGGGGGGGACCTACGAGCAGTACTTC	CASSRQGGTYEQYF